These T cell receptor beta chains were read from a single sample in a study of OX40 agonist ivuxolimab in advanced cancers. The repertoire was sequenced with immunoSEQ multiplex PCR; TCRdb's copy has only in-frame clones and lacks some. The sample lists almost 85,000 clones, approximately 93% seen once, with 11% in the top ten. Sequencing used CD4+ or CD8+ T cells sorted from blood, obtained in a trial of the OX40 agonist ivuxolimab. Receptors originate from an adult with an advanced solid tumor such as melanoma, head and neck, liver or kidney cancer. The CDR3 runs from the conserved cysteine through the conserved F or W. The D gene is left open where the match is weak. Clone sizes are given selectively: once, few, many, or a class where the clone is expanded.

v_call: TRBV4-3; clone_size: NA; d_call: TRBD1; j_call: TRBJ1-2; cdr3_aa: CASSQAGGQGGYTF; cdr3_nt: TGCGCCAGCAGCCAAGCCGGAGGACAGGGTGGCTACACCTTC
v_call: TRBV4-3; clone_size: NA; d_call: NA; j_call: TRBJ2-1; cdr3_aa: CASSLDHRGGPPNEQFF; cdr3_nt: TGCGCCAGCAGCCTCGATCACAGGGGGGGCCCACCCAATGAGCAGTTCTTC
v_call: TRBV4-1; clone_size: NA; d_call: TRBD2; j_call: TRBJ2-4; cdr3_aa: CASGLAGLAKNIQYF; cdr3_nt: TGCGCCAGCGGACTAGCGGGACTAGCCAAAAACATTCAGTACTTC
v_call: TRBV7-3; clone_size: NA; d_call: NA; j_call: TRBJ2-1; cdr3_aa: CASSFGGVGNEQFF; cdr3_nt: TGTGCCAGCAGCTTCGGGGGAGTCGGGAATGAGCAGTTCTTC
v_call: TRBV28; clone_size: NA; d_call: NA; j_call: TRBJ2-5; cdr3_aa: CASSSPASGNKETQYF; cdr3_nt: TGTGCCAGCAGTTCCCCGGCTTCCGGAAATAAAGAGACCCAGTACTTC
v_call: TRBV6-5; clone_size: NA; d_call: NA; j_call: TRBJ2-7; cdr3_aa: CASSPRPDEQYF; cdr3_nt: TGTGCCAGCAGTCCTAGACCGGACGAGCAGTACTTC
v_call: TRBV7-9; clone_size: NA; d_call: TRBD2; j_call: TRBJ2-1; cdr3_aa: CASSLAGLAGGWEQFF; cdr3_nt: TGTGCCAGCAGCTTAGCTGGACTAGCGGGAGGTTGGGAGCAGTTCTTC
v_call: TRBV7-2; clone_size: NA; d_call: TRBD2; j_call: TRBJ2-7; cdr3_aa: CASSWSRDYRYEQYF; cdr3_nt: TGTGCCAGCAGCTGGTCCCGGGACTATCGCTACGAGCAGTACTTC
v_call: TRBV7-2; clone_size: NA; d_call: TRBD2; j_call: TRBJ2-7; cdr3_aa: CASSLAGRELYEQYF; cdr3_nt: TGTGCCAGCAGCTTAGCCGGGCGGGAGCTTTACGAGCAGTACTTC
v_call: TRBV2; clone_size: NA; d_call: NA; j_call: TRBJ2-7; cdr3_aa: CASSGTPHYEQYF; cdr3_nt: TGTGCCAGCAGCGGGACACCCCACTACGAGCAGTACTTC
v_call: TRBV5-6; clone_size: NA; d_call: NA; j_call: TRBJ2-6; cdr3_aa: CASSYAGANVLTF; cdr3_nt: TGTGCCAGCAGCTATGCTGGGGCCAACGTCCTGACTTTC
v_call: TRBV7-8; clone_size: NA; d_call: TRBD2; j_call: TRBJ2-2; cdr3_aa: CASSSLAGGSTGELFF; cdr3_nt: TGTGCCAGCAGTTCCCTAGCGGGAGGGAGCACCGGGGAGCTGTTTTTT
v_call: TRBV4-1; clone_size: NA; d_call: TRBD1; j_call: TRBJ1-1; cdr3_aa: CASSFRDRGFTEAFF; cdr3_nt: TGCGCCAGCAGCTTCCGGGACAGGGGCTTCACTGAAGCTTTCTTT
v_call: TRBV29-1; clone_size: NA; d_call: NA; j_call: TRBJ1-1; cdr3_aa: CSVETGKGHTEAFF; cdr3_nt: TGCAGCGTCGAGACTGGGAAGGGGCACACTGAAGCTTTCTTT
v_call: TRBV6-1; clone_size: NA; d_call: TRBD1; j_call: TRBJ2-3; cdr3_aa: CASSARQGIGTDTQYF; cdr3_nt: TGTGCCAGCAGTGCAAGACAGGGGATAGGGACAGATACGCAGTATTTT
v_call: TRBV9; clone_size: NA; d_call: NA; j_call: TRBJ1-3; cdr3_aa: CASSVEGRSGNTIYF; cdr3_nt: TGTGCCAGCAGCGTAGAGGGACGCTCTGGAAACACCATATATTTT
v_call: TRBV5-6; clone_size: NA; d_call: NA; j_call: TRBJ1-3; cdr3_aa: CASSAEDIALGNTIYF; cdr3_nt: TGTGCCAGCAGCGCAGAGGACATTGCCCTAGGAAACACCATATATTTT
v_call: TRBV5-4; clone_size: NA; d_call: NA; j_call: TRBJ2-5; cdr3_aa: CASRGETQYF; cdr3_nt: TGTGCCAGTAGGGGGGAGACCCAGTACTTC
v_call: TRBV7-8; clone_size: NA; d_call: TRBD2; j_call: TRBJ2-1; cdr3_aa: CASSDSGRANEQFF; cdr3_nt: TGTGCCAGCAGCGATAGCGGGAGGGCCAATGAGCAGTTCTTC
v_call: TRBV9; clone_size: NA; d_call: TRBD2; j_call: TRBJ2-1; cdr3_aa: CASSVRLAGGPAGEQFF; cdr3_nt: TGTGCCAGCAGCGTCCGACTAGCGGGAGGCCCCGCAGGTGAGCAGTTCTTC
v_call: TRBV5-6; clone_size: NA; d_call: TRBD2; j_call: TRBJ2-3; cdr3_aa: CASSLGLAGVDSTDTQYF; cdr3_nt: TGTGCCAGCAGCCTTGGACTAGCGGGAGTAGATAGCACAGATACGCAGTATTTT
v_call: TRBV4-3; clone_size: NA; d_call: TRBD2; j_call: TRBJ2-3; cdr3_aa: CASSQGPGLATNLQYF; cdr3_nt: TGCGCCAGCAGCCAGGGACCGGGACTAGCGACAAACTTGCAGTATTTT
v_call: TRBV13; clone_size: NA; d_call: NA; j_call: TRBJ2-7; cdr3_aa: CASSGRDPSEQYF; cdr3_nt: TGTGCCAGCAGCGGCCGGGACCCCAGTGAGCAGTACTTC
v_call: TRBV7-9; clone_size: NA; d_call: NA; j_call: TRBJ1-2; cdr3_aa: CASSLAGKYGYTF; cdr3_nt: TGTGCCAGCAGCTTAGCCGGGAAGTATGGCTACACCTTC
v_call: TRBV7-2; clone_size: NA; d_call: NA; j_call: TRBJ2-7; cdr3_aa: CASSYSTGYEQYF; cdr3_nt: TGTGCCAGCAGTTACTCGACAGGATACGAGCAGTACTTC
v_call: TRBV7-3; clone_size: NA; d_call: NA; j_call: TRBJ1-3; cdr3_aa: CASSPDGSGNTIYF; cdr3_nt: TGTGCCAGCAGCCCGGACGGCTCTGGAAACACCATATATTTT
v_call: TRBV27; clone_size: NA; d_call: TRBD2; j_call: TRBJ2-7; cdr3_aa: CASSGLAGTSYEQYF; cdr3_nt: TGTGCCAGCAGTGGACTAGCGGGGACCTCCTACGAGCAGTACTTC
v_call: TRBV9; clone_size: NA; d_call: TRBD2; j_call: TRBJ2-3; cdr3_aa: CASSDPPFGRAGDTQYF; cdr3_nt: TGTGCCAGCAGCGACCCCCCTTTCGGGAGGGCCGGTGATACGCAGTATTTT
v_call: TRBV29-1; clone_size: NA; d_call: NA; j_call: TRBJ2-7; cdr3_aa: CSGRTGAYEQYF; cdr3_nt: TGCAGCGGTAGAACAGGTGCCTACGAGCAGTACTTC
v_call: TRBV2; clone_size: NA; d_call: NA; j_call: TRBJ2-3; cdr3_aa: CASSEAHSRYTDTQYF; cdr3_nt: TGTGCCAGCAGTGAAGCGCATTCCCGTTACACAGATACGCAGTATTTT
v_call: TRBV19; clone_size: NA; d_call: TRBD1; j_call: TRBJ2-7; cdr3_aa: CASSWGDRASYEQYF; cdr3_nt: TGTGCCAGTAGCTGGGGGGACAGGGCCTCCTACGAGCAGTACTTC
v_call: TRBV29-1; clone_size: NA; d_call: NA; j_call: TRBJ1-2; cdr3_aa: CSVDSGREGSRGYTF; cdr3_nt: TGCAGCGTTGATTCGGGGAGGGAGGGATCCAGGGGCTACACCTTC
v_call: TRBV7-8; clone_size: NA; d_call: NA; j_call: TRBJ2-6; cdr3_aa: CASSYDSGANVLTF; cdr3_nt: TGTGCCAGCAGCTATGATTCTGGGGCCAACGTCCTGACTTTC
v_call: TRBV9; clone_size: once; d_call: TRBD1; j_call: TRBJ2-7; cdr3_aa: CASSHSRTGDYEQYF; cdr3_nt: TGTGCCAGCAGCCATTCCCGGACAGGGGACTACGAGCAGTACTTC
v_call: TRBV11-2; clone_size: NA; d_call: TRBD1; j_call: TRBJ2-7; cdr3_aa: CASSSGTGGYEQYF; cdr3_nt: TGTGCCAGCAGCTCCGGGACAGGGGGCTACGAGCAGTACTTC
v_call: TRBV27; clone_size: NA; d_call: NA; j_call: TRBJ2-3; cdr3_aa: CASSLGSGSTDTQYF; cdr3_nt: TGTGCCAGCAGCCTGGGAAGCGGAAGCACAGATACGCAGTATTTT
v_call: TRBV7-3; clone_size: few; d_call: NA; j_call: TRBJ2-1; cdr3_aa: CASSSPGAKDNEQFF; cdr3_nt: TGTGCCAGCAGCTCGCCCGGGGCTAAAGACAATGAGCAGTTCTTC
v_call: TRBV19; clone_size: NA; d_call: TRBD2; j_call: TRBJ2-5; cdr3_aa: CASSIIGTSEQETQYF; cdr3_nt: TGTGCCAGTAGTATCATCGGGACTAGCGAACAAGAGACCCAGTACTTC
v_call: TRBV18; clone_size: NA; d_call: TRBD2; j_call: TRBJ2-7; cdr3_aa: CASSPWREGTYEQYF; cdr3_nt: TGTGCCAGCTCACCTTGGCGGGAGGGCACCTACGAGCAGTACTTC